This is a list of T cell receptor beta chains from one sample in a study of beta chain features in type 1 diabetes. Assay used: immunoSEQ multiplex PCR; TCRdb lists only in-frame clones, some missing. The sample records a few hundred thousand clones, roughly 12% being singletons. Sequencing was done on a sample of naive CD4+ T cells from blood. The receptors here all came from a young woman with type 1 diabetes. The CDR3 runs from the conserved cysteine through the conserved F or W. The D gene is left open where the match is weak. Size values are once, few and many counts, or a class for expanded clones, and some rows have none.

d_call | j_call | clone_size | v_call | cdr3_aa | cdr3_nt
TRBD1 | TRBJ1-1 | NA | TRBV5-6 | CASSLSGGKGAFF | TGTGCCAGCAGCTTATCAGGGGGCAAGGGAGCTTTCTTT
TRBD1 | TRBJ2-1 | NA | TRBV5-1 | CASSPGTGGNEQFF | TGCGCCAGCAGCCCCGGGACAGGGGGCAATGAGCAGTTCTTC
TRBD1 | TRBJ1-1 | few | TRBV5-1 | CASSFGTGYTEAFF | TGCGCCAGCAGCTTCGGGACAGGGTACACTGAAGCTTTCTTT
TRBD1 | TRBJ1-1 | few | TRBV9 | CASSSGRDRASEAFF | TGTGCCAGCAGCTCCGGCCGGGACAGGGCTTCTGAAGCTTTCTTT
TRBD2 | TRBJ2-1 | few | TRBV11-2 | CASSGGLAGSIQFF | TGTGCCAGCAGCGGGGGACTAGCGGGATCCATCCAGTTCTTC
NA | TRBJ2-3 | few | TRBV4-3 | CASSQGPQTTTDTQYF | TGCGCCAGCAGCCAAGGCCCGCAGACTACCACAGATACGCAGTATTTT
NA | TRBJ1-2 | few | TRBV4-3 | CASSHQGYYGYTF | TGCGCCAGCAGCCACCAGGGGTACTATGGCTACACCTTC
NA | TRBJ1-2 | few | TRBV7-9 | CASSLSVVGYTF | TGTGCCAGCAGCTTATCGGTAGTAGGCTACACCTTC
TRBD2 | TRBJ2-2 | few | TRBV29-1 | CSAGRGVNTGELFF | TGCAGCGCTGGACGGGGGGTTAACACCGGGGAGCTGTTTTTT
NA | TRBJ2-1 | NA | TRBV5-4 | CASSSEQWANEQFF | TGTGCCAGCAGCTCAGAACAGTGGGCCAATGAGCAGTTCTTC
TRBD1 | TRBJ1-2 | NA | TRBV7-9 | CASSLTRDSNYGYTF | TGTGCCAGCAGCTTGACCCGGGACAGTAACTATGGCTACACCTTC
NA | TRBJ2-5 | NA | TRBV9 | CASSEGGQKTQYF | TGTGCCAGCAGCGAGGGGGGGCAAAAGACCCAGTACTTC
NA | TRBJ1-1 | few | TRBV6-5 | CATMGRGAAEAFF | TGTGCCACCATGGGCAGGGGCGCCGCTGAAGCTTTCTTT
NA | TRBJ2-4 | NA | TRBV7-9 | CASSFEGTAKNIQYF | TGTGCCAGCAGCTTCGAGGGCACGGCCAAAAACATTCAGTACTTC
TRBD2 | TRBJ2-2 | NA | TRBV7-9 | CASSLSGRGTGELFF | TGTGCCAGCAGCCTTAGCGGGCGGGGCACCGGGGAGCTGTTTTTT
NA | TRBJ1-1 | few | TRBV5-1 | CASSLQGNTEAFF | TGCGCCAGCAGCTTACAGGGGAACACTGAAGCTTTCTTT
TRBD1 | TRBJ2-1 | NA | TRBV15 | CATSSNWDSDNEQFF | TGTGCCACCAGCAGCAACTGGGACAGCGACAATGAGCAGTTCTTC
NA | TRBJ1-1 | NA | TRBV9 | CASSPGYVNTEAFF | TGTGCCAGCAGCCCAGGGTACGTGAACACTGAAGCTTTCTTT
NA | TRBJ1-5 | few | TRBV2 | CASTPGPREGGQPQHF | TGTGCCAGCACCCCCGGTCCTCGGGAGGGCGGTCAGCCCCAGCATTTT
NA | TRBJ2-5 | NA | TRBV29-1 | CSDYSGETQYF | TGCAGCGACTACAGCGGAGAGACCCAGTACTTC
NA | TRBJ2-3 | NA | TRBV6-5 | CASSYADSTDTQYF | TGTGCCAGCAGTTACGCGGACAGTACAGATACGCAGTATTTT
NA | TRBJ2-5 | few | TRBV9 | CASSVESQGGTQYF | TGTGCCAGCAGCGTAGAGTCCCAGGGTGGGACCCAGTACTTC
TRBD2 | TRBJ2-1 | NA | TRBV5-1 | CASSGGTSGNNEQFF | TGCGCCAGCAGCGGGGGGACTAGCGGAAACAATGAGCAGTTCTTC
NA | TRBJ2-1 | NA | TRBV21-1 | CASSGPPGLAKDEQFF | TGTGCCAGCAGCGGACCCCCGGGACTAGCGAAAGATGAGCAGTTCTTC
TRBD2 | TRBJ2-7 | few | TRBV16 | CASSQITSGKIYEQYF | TGTGCCAGCAGCCAAATCACTAGCGGCAAAATCTACGAGCAGTACTTC
NA | TRBJ1-2 | NA | TRBV4-1 | CASSPDPGQNYGYTF | TGCGCCAGCAGCCCAGACCCAGGACAGAACTATGGCTACACCTTC
NA | TRBJ1-4 | NA | TRBV5-8 | CASSGGEEGLTNEKLFF | TGTGCCAGCAGCGGAGGGGAAGAGGGTCTAACTAATGAAAAACTGTTTTTT
TRBD2 | TRBJ2-1 | few | TRBV19 | CASSKLAGGSNEQFF | TGTGCCAGTAGCAAACTAGCGGGGGGCAGCAATGAGCAGTTCTTC
TRBD2 | TRBJ2-7 | NA | TRBV30 | CAWSGFGGVTYEQYF | TGTGCCTGGAGTGGATTTGGGGGGGTTACCTACGAGCAGTACTTC
NA | TRBJ2-2 | few | TRBV18 | CASSLQGNTGELFF | TGTGCCAGCTCACTACAGGGGAACACCGGGGAGCTGTTTTTT
TRBD2 | TRBJ2-1 | NA | TRBV5-4 | CASSRLAGSYNEQFF | TGTGCCAGCAGCCGACTAGCGGGATCTTACAATGAGCAGTTCTTC
TRBD1 | TRBJ1-1 | NA | TRBV5-4 | CASSLTGDTEAFF | TGTGCCAGCAGCTTGACAGGGGACACTGAAGCTTTCTTT
NA | TRBJ1-5 | few | TRBV6-6 | CASRPGRYSNQPQHF | TGTGCCAGCAGACCGGGGAGGTATAGCAATCAGCCCCAGCATTTT
TRBD2 | TRBJ2-1 | NA | TRBV9 | CASSPGPLASYNEQFF | TGTGCCAGCAGCCCTGGGCCACTAGCGAGTTACAATGAGCAGTTCTTC
TRBD1 | TRBJ2-1 | few | TRBV9 | CASSGQGQSRYNEQFF | TGTGCCAGCAGCGGACAGGGACAATCACGGTACAATGAGCAGTTCTTC
TRBD1 | TRBJ2-1 | few | TRBV28 | CASRSPGQGYNEQFF | TGTGCCAGCCGCTCCCCGGGACAGGGGTACAATGAGCAGTTCTTC
NA | TRBJ2-5 | NA | TRBV30 | CTWNRGGETQYF | TGTACCTGGAATAGGGGTGGAGAGACCCAGTACTTC
TRBD1 | TRBJ2-2 | few | TRBV5-1 | CASSLAPGTGNTGELFF | TGCGCCAGCAGCTTGGCACCCGGGACAGGGAACACCGGGGAGCTGTTTTTT
NA | TRBJ2-7 | NA | TRBV19 | CASSIAGTYEQYF | TGTGCCAGTAGTATCGCCGGTACCTACGAGCAGTACTTC
NA | TRBJ2-3 | NA | TRBV5-1 | CASSLKLPTDTQYF | TGCGCCAGCAGCTTAAAACTACCCACAGATACGCAGTATTTT
NA | TRBJ2-5 | NA | TRBV18 | CASSPGESETQYF | TGTGCCAGCTCCCCGGGGGAGTCCGAGACCCAGTACTTC
TRBD2 | TRBJ2-3 | NA | TRBV5-4 | CASSPGERGADTQYF | TGTGCCAGCAGCCCCGGGGAGCGGGGGGCAGATACGCAGTATTTT